This TCR beta chain was sequenced during a study of T cell responses to AZD1222 COVID-19 vaccine. Trimming shortened V by 0 bases and J by 6 bases, and 15 bases separated the two germline ends. Germline V gene sequence: CDR1 GTSNPN, CDR2 SVGIG (reference sequence). This CDR3 has 14 residues. TCRdb's copy holds only in-frame clones and misses some; the assay was immunoSEQ multiplex PCR. The sample has approximately 84,000 clones; roughly nine tenths are singletons. The study pooled second doses at about 4 or about 12 weeks. The sequencing here drew on peripheral blood, taken 28 days after the second AZD1222 dose. This TCR derives from an adult who received the AZD1222 COVID-19 vaccine. This chain uses TRBV30 with TRBJ2-7, with D maybe TRBD2 (6 bases). CDR3 nucleotide sequence: TGTGCCTGGAGTGTACTGCCTAGCGTGGGCGAGCAGTACTTC. It yields the protein CAWSVLPSVGEQYF.